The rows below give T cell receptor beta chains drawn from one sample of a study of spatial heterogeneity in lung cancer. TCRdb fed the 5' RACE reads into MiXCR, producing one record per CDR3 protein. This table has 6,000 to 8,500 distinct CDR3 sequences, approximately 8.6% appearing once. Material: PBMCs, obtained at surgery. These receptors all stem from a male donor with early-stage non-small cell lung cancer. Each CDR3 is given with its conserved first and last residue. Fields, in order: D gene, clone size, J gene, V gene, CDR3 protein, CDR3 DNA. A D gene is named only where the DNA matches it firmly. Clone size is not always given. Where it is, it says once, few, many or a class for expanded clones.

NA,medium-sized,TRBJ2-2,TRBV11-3,CASSLDVPENTGELFF,TGTGCCAGCAGCTTAGATGTCCCGGAGAACACCGGGGAGCTGTTTTTT
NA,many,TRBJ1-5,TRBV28,CASSLEEPQHF,TGTGCCAGCAGTTTGGAGGAGCCCCAGCATTTT
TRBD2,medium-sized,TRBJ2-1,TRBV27,CASSLFGTGGYNEQFF,TGTGCCAGCAGTTTATTTGGGACGGGAGGATACAATGAGCAGTTCTTC
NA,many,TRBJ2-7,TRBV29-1,CSAALAVKAYEQYF,TGCAGCGCGGCCCTAGCTGTAAAAGCCTACGAGCAGTACTTC
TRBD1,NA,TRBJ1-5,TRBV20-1,CSAREALQGGGNQPQHF,TGCAGTGCTAGAGAAGCCCTTCAGGGGGGCGGCAATCAGCCCCAGCATTTT
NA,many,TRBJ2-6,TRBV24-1,CATSDAMLVGGANVLTF,TGTGCCACCAGTGACGCAATGTTGGTAGGTGGGGCCAACGTCCTGACTTTC
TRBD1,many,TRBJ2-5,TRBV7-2,CASSIRGGWQETQYF,TGTGCCAGCAGCATTAGAGGGGGCTGGCAAGAGACCCAGTACTTC
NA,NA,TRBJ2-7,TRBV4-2,CASSQGDTIPDYEQYF,TGTGCCAGCAGCCAAGGGGACACAATCCCCGACTACGAGCAGTACTTC
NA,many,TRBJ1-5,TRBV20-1,CSARVGRSNNQPQHF,TGCAGTGCTAGAGTAGGGAGGAGCAACAATCAGCCCCAGCATTTT
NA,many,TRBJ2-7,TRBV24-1,CATSDLPGRLWYF,TGTGCCACCAGTGATTTGCCCGGGCGTCTCTGGTACTTC
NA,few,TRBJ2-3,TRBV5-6,CASSLSTDTQYF,TGTGCCAGCAGCCTCAGCACAGATACGCAGTATTTT
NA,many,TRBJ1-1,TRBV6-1,CASSGLRGTEAFF,TGTGCCAGCAGTGGCCTCCGGGGCACTGAAGCTTTCTTT
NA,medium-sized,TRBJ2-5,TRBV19,CASSKQGYQETQYF,TGTGCCAGTAGTAAACAGGGTTACCAAGAGACCCAGTACTTC
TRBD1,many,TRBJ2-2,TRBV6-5,CASSYRGPNTGELFF,TGTGCCAGCAGTTACAGGGGGCCGAACACCGGGGAGCTGTTTTTT
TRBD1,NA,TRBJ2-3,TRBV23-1,CASSQSRDRVTDTQYF,TGCGCCAGCAGTCAATCGCGGGACAGGGTCACAGATACGCAGTATTTT
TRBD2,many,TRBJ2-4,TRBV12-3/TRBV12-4,CASNEGLAKNIQYF,TGTGCCAGCAACGAGGGACTAGCTAAAAACATTCAGTACTTC
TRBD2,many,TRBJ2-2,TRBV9,CASSVGAGAGELFF,TGTGCCAGCAGCGTAGGTGCGGGAGCCGGGGAGCTGTTTTTT
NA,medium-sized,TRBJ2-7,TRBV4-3,CASSRGRTYEQYF,TGCGCCAGCAGCCGGGGACGGACCTACGAGCAGTACTTC
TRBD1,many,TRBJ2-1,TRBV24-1,CATSDSPGQGNYNEQFF,TGTGCCACCAGTGATTCTCCGGGACAGGGAAACTACAATGAGCAGTTCTTC
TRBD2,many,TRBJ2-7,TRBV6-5,CASSWASGVYEQYF,TGTGCCAGCAGTTGGGCTAGCGGGGTCTACGAGCAGTACTTC
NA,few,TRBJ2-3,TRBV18,CASSLPQERFTDTQYF,TGTGCCAGCTCACTCCCCCAGGAGAGATTCACAGATACGCAGTATTTT
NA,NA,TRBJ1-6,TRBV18,CASSPTGRNSPLHF,TGTGCCAGCTCACCAACAGGGAGGAATTCACCCCTCCACTTT
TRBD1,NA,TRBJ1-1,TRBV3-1,CASSVGQGLGAFF,TGTGCCAGCAGCGTAGGACAGGGGTTAGGGGCTTTCTTT
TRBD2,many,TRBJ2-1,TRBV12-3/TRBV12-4,CASRRGLAVDEQFF,TGTGCCAGCAGAAGGGGACTAGCGGTCGATGAGCAGTTCTTC
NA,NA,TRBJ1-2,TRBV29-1,CSVERRANYGYTF,TGCAGCGTTGAGCGACGTGCTAACTATGGCTACACCTTC
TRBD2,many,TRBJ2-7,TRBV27,CASSSTAGVSHEQYF,TGTGCCAGCAGTTCCACAGCGGGAGTTAGCCACGAGCAGTACTTC
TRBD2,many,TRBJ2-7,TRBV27,CASSLWASGGYEQYF,TGTGCCAGCAGTTTATGGGCTAGCGGGGGCTACGAGCAGTACTTC
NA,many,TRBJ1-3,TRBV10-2,CASSAHSGNTIYF,TGCGCCAGCAGCGCCCACTCTGGAAACACCATATATTTT
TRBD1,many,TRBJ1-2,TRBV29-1,CSVEVDRGNGYTF,TGCAGCGTTGAAGTGGACAGGGGCAACGGCTACACCTTC
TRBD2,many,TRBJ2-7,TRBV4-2,CASSQELAGDSYEQYF,TGTGCCAGCAGCCAAGAACTAGCGGGGGATTCCTACGAGCAGTACTTC
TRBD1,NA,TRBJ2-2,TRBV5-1,CASSRDSSGGELFF,TGCGCCAGCAGCAGGGACAGTTCGGGCGGGGAGCTGTTTTTT
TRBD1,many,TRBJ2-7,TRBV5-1,CASRDGTGSNEQYF,TGCGCCAGCAGGGATGGGACAGGTTCAAACGAGCAGTACTTC
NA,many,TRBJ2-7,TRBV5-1,CASNPTGTPSGEQYF,TGCGCCAGCAATCCTACCGGGACACCTTCTGGCGAGCAGTACTTC
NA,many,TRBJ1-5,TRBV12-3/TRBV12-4,CASSWGGTLSNQPQHF,TGTGCCAGCAGCTGGGGGGGGACACTTAGCAATCAGCCCCAGCATTTT
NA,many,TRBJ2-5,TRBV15,CATSRDGMTNLRFKETQYF,TGTGCCACCAGCAGAGATGGGATGACTAACCTACGCTTTAAAGAGACCCAGTACTTC
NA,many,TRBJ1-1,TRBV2,CASKRGALGLGTEAFF,TGTGCCAGCAAACGGGGGGCCCTAGGGCTGGGCACTGAAGCTTTCTTT
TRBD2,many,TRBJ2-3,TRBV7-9,CASSLTLAGAIDTQYF,TGTGCCAGCAGCCTAACTTTAGCGGGAGCGATAGATACGCAGTATTTT
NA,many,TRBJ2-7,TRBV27,CASSFFQGSEQYF,TGTGCCAGCAGTTTTTTCCAGGGGAGCGAGCAGTACTTC
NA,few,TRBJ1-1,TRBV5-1,CASSLAQQLNTEAFF,TGCGCCAGCAGCTTGGCTCAGCAACTTAACACTGAAGCTTTCTTT
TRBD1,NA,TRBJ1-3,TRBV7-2,CASSLEVRGGRAGNTIYF,TGTGCCAGCAGCTTAGAGGTCAGGGGGGGAAGAGCTGGAAACACCATATATTTT
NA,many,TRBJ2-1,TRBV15,CATSDGGPFEQFF,TGTGCCACCAGCGATGGGGGGCCGTTTGAGCAGTTCTTC
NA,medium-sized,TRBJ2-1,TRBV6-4,CASSDSVSSYNEQFF,TGTGCCAGCAGTGACTCCGTAAGCTCCTACAATGAGCAGTTCTTC
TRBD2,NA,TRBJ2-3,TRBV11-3,CASSPTGGAKLTDTQYF,TGTGCCAGCAGCCCCACGGGGGGAGCAAAACTCACAGATACGCAGTATTTT
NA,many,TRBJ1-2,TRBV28,CASSLWSGLKGNYGYTF,TGTGCCAGCAGTTTATGGTCCGGACTCAAAGGGAACTATGGCTACACCTTC
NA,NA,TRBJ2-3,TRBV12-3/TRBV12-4,CASSSLLGEWADTQYF,TGTGCCAGCAGTTCACTTCTAGGAGAGTGGGCAGATACGCAGTATTTT
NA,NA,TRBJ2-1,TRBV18,CASLGLQGINNEQFF,TGTGCCAGCCTAGGGCTACAGGGTATAAACAATGAGCAGTTCTTC
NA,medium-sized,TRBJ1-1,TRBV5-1,CASSLNDGITNTEAFF,TGCGCCAGCAGCCTGAACGACGGGATTACGAACACTGAAGCTTTCTTT
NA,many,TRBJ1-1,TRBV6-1,CASSLRAGDTEAFF,TGTGCCAGCAGCCTGAGGGCCGGGGACACTGAAGCTTTCTTT
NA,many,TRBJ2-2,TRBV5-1,CASSLAPTTGELFF,TGCGCCAGCAGCTTGGCTCCGACCACCGGGGAGCTGTTTTTT
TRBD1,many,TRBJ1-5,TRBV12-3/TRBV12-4,CASSHYRGNQPQHF,TGTGCCAGCAGTCACTACAGGGGTAATCAGCCCCAGCATTTT